These T cell receptor beta chains were read from a single sample in a study of blood T cells in healthy people across ages. A single record per CDR3 protein comes from TCRdb applying MiXCR to the 5' RACE reads. The table records over 950,000 distinct CDR3 sequences, about two fifths of them present only once. The material sequenced was blood. All receptors derive from a man younger than 30 in good health. CDR3s include the opening cysteine and the closing phenylalanine or tryptophan. The order of the fields is J gene, V gene, D gene, clone size, CDR3 DNA, CDR3 protein. D genes are given only for firm matches. Clone size is given for some rows only: seen once, a few or many times, or a class if the clone is expanded.

TRBJ2-6	TRBV9	NA	few	TGTGCCAGCAGCCCTCTCGGCTTCTCTGGGGCCAACGTCCTGACTTTC	CASSPLGFSGANVLTF
TRBJ2-5	TRBV7-2	NA	few	TGTGCCAGCAGCTTAGGCAGGGTCCAAGAGACCCAGTACTTC	CASSLGRVQETQYF
TRBJ1-2	TRBV18	NA	few	TGTGCCAGCTCACCCCCGGACGCCAATTACTATGGCTACACCTTC	CASSPPDANYYGYTF
TRBJ2-5	TRBV7-6	TRBD2	few	TGTGCCAGCAGTTTAGTGACTAGCGGGGGTTACCCCCCAGAGACCCAGTACTTC	CASSLVTSGGYPPETQYF
TRBJ2-5	TRBV2	NA	few	TGTGCCAGCAGTGAGGAGGAAGGAGAGACCCAGTACTTC	CASSEEEGETQYF
TRBJ2-1	TRBV7-9	NA	NA	TGTGCCAGCAGCTTATATCAGGTCAATGAGCAGTTCTTC	CASSLYQVNEQFF
TRBJ1-1	TRBV4-3	NA	many	TGCGCCAGCAGCCAAGGTGACAGAACGAACACTGAAGCTTTCTTT	CASSQGDRTNTEAFF
TRBJ1-2	TRBV3-1	NA	NA	TGTGCCAGCAGCCAAGAAGGTCACCACTATGGCTACACCTTC	CASSQEGHHYGYTF
TRBJ2-1	TRBV6-5	TRBD1	NA	TGTGCCAGCAGTTACCCGGGACAGGGAAACTATTACTCCTACAATGAGCAGTTCTTC	CASSYPGQGNYYSYNEQFF
TRBJ2-4	TRBV2	NA	NA	TGTGCCAGCTTGGTAGGGGGTGAGCAGTACTTC	CASLVGGEQYF
TRBJ1-2	TRBV5-1	NA	few	TGCGCCAGCAGCTTTGGGACGGGATCTAACTATGGCTACACCTTC	CASSFGTGSNYGYTF
TRBJ2-1	TRBV29-1	NA	many	TGCAGCTCCCGGGTCTCCTACAATGAGCAGTTCTTC	CSSRVSYNEQFF
TRBJ2-2	TRBV29-1	NA	NA	TGCAGCGTCCCCGGGGCGCAGGGTAACACCGGGGAGCTGATTTTT	CSVPGAQGNTGELIF
TRBJ1-1	TRBV7-9	NA	NA	TGTGCCACCTCGGGGGATTTAGAAGCTTTCTTT	CATSGDLEAFF
TRBJ2-7	TRBV11-2	NA	NA	TGTGCCAGCAGCTTAGCCGGGGGACCTACCTACGAGCAGTACTTC	CASSLAGGPTYEQYF
TRBJ2-1	TRBV12-3/TRBV12-4	NA	NA	TGTGCCAGCAGTCGCAGGGTGGGGAAAAACAATGAGCAGTTCTTC	CASSRRVGKNNEQFF
TRBJ2-3	TRBV6-2/TRBV6-3	TRBD1	NA	TGTGCCAGCGAAACAGGGGGACAGGGGTCGCCATTGGGCACAGATACGCAGTATTTT	CASETGGQGSPLGTDTQYF
TRBJ1-2	TRBV7-2	TRBD1	few	TGTGCCAGCAGCAAAACCAGGGGGCGTTCATGGGACTATGGCTACACCTTC	CASSKTRGRSWDYGYTF
TRBJ2-7	TRBV7-2	NA	NA	TGTGCCAGCAGCCCTGGGGGGGCCGTCTCCTACAATGAGCAGTACTTC	CASSPGGAVSYNEQYF
TRBJ1-1	TRBV11-1	NA	NA	TGTGCCAGCGCGCAGGGAGTGCGGAACACTGAAGCTTTCTTT	CASAQGVRNTEAFF
TRBJ1-1	TRBV7-9	NA	few	TGTGCCAGCAGCTTCCCAGGACGTAATGAAGCTTTCTTT	CASSFPGRNEAFF
TRBJ2-5	TRBV20-1	NA	NA	TGCAGTGCTAGAAGGATGGGCGGTCATGAGCAGTACTTC	CSARRMGGHEQYF
TRBJ2-1	TRBV11-2	NA	NA	TGTGCCAGCAGCTTAACCAGGCGGGAACTTCGAGAGACCCAGTTCTTC	CASSLTRRELRETQFF
TRBJ2-3	TRBV10-3	TRBD2	NA	TGTGCCATCAGTGAGCCGCTTTCGGGGGGGCCAGATACGCAGTATTTT	CAISEPLSGGPDTQYF
TRBJ2-7	TRBV7-9	NA	NA	TGTGCCAGCAGACTAGGGAGCTCCCACGAGCAGTACTTC	CASRLGSSHEQYF
TRBJ2-3	TRBV9	NA	NA	TGTACCAGCAGCGTAGAGGGGGTAAGCACAGATACGCAGTATTTT	CTSSVEGVSTDTQYF
TRBJ2-5	TRBV4-3	NA	few	TGCGCCAGCAGCCAGACAGGCCCCCGGCCCCAAGAGACCCAGTACTTC	CASSQTGPRPQETQYF
TRBJ1-1	TRBV12-3/TRBV12-4	NA	few	TGTGCCAGCAGCTTAGGTTTGATGGGGAACACTGAAGCTTTCTTT	CASSLGLMGNTEAFF
TRBJ1-5	TRBV12-5	NA	NA	TGTGCTAGTGGTTTGGTGGGCGGGAGGGATCGGCCCCAGCATTTT	CASGLVGGRDRPQHF
TRBJ2-1	TRBV5-1	TRBD2	many	TGCGCCAGCAGCTTGGTAATAGCGGGAGAAAATGAGCAGTTCTTC	CASSLVIAGENEQFF
TRBJ2-4	TRBV12-3/TRBV12-4	NA	NA	TGTGCCAGCAGTCCCAAGGGGAATGAGCAGTACTTC	CASSPKGNEQYF
TRBJ2-3	TRBV7-8	TRBD1	NA	TGTGCCAGCAGCTTTTCGTTGCAGGACAGGGGGCAAGATACGCAGTATTTT	CASSFSLQDRGQDTQYF
TRBJ2-3	TRBV20-1	TRBD2	few	TGCAGTGAACGGAGCGGGGGGACAGATACGCAGTATTTT	CSERSGGTDTQYF
TRBJ1-1	TRBV3-1	NA	NA	TGTGCCAGCAGCTCGGGGGGACACATGAACACTGAAGCTTTCTTT	CASSSGGHMNTEAFF
TRBJ2-3	TRBV12-3/TRBV12-4	NA	few	TGTGCCAGCAACCGCGGTGCGGGGCCCACAGATACGCAGTATTTT	CASNRGAGPTDTQYF
TRBJ2-3	TRBV7-2	NA	NA	TGTGCCAGCAGCTTAGGGGGCAGGGATGGAGATGCGCAGTATTTT	CASSLGGRDGDAQYF
TRBJ2-1	TRBV6-1	NA	NA	TGTGCCAGCAGTGAATGGACAGTCACCTACAATGAGCAGTTCTTC	CASSEWTVTYNEQFF
TRBJ1-2	TRBV20-1	NA	many	TGCAGTGCGGGGGAGAGGAGATTGAACTATGGCTACACCTTC	CSAGERRLNYGYTF
TRBJ2-1	TRBV4-3	TRBD2	few	TGCGCCAGCAGCCCCTCGGGGACTAGCGGTAACTCCGAGTTCTTC	CASSPSGTSGNSEFF
TRBJ2-5	TRBV6-6	NA	NA	TGTGCCAGCAGTTACTTACAGGGCTTTCAAGAGACCCAGTACTTC	CASSYLQGFQETQYF
TRBJ1-5	TRBV3-1	NA	NA	TGTGCCAGCAGCGCCGGGATTTTTAATCAGCCCCAGCATTTT	CASSAGIFNQPQHF
TRBJ2-6	TRBV7-2	NA	NA	TGTGCCAGCAGCCGGTTGACCAGACAGGACTACATCTCTGGGGCCAACGTCCTGACTTTC	CASSRLTRQDYISGANVLTF
TRBJ1-6	TRBV6-1	NA	NA	TGTGCCAGCAGGGAACATACAGGGAATAATTCACCCCTCCACTTT	CASREHTGNNSPLHF
TRBJ2-1	TRBV10-3	TRBD2	NA	TGTGCCATCAGTGCCCCCTCCCTGACTAGCGGGGGGTCCTCCTACAATGAGCAGTTCTTC	CAISAPSLTSGGSSYNEQFF
TRBJ2-2	TRBV7-9	NA	NA	TGTGCCAGCAGACGGACACCCAACACCGGGGAGCTGTTTTTT	CASRRTPNTGELFF